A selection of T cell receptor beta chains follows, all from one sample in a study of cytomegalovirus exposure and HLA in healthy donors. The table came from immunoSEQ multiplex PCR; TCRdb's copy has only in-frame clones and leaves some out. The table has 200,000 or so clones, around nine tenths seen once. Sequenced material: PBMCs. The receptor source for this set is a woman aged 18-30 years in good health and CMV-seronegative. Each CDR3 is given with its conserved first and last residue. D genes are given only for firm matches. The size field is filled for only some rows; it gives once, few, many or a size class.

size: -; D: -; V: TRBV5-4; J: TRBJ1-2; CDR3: CASSLRGSNGYTF; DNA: TGTGCCAGCAGTTTGAGAGGGTCTAATGGCTACACCTTC
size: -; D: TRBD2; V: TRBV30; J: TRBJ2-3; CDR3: CAWTSGRADTQYF; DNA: TGTGCCTGGACTAGCGGGAGGGCAGATACGCAGTATTTT
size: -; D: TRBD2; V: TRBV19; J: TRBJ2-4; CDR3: CASSQPGTSGRTRSKNIQYF; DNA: TGTGCCAGTAGTCAACCCGGGACTAGCGGGAGAACGCGGTCCAAAAACATTCAGTACTTC
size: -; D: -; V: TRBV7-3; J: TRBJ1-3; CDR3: CASSLSIGGLNGNTIYF; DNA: TGTGCCAGCAGCTTAAGCATCGGGGGGCTCAATGGAAACACCATATATTTT
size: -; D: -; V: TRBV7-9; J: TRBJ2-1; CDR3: CASSLDGDEQFF; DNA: TGTGCCAGCAGCTTAGACGGTGATGAGCAGTTCTTC
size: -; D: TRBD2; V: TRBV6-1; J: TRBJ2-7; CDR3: CASSVDLAGYEQYF; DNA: TGTGCCAGCAGTGTCGATCTAGCGGGTTACGAGCAGTACTTC
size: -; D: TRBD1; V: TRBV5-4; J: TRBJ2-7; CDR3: CASSSRDRDHEQYF; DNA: TGTGCCAGCAGCTCCCGGGACAGGGACCACGAGCAGTACTTC
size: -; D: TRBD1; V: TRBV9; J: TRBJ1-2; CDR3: CASSPGGTGYYGYTF; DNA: TGTGCCAGCAGCCCCGGGGGGACAGGATACTATGGCTACACCTTC
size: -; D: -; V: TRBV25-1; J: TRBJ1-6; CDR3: CASSDRPYNSPLHF; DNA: TGTGCCAGCAGTGACAGGCCCTATAATTCACCCCTCCACTTT
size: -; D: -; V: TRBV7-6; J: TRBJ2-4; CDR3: CASSLAPREDKNIQYF; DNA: TGTGCCAGCAGCTTAGCACCCCGTGAGGACAAAAACATTCAGTACTTC
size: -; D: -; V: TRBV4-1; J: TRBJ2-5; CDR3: CASSVGPVKETQYF; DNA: TGCGCCAGCAGCGTGGGGCCCGTGAAAGAGACCCAGTACTTC
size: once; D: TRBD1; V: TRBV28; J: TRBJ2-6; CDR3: CASSSPGQSLSGANVLTF; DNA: TGTGCCAGCAGCTCTCCGGGACAGTCCCTCTCTGGGGCCAACGTCCTGACTTTC
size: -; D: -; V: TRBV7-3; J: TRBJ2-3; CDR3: CASSFFGAADTQYF; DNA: TGTGCCAGCAGCTTTTTTGGAGCCGCAGATACGCAGTATTTT
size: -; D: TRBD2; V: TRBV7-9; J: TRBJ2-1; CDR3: CASSLARGGLVKDNEQFF; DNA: TGTGCCAGCAGCTTAGCGCGAGGAGGACTAGTTAAGGACAATGAGCAGTTCTTC
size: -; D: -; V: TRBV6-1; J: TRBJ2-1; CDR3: CASSERGMEGGEQFF; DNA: TGTGCCAGCAGTGAAAGAGGGATGGAAGGGGGTGAGCAGTTCTTC
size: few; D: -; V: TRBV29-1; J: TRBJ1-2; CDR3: CSVVGRNYGYTF; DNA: TGCAGCGTTGTCGGCAGGAACTATGGCTACACCTTC
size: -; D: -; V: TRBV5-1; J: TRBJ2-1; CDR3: CASSATDTRSFNEQFF; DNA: TGCGCCAGCAGCGCGACGGATACGAGGAGTTTCAATGAGCAGTTCTTC
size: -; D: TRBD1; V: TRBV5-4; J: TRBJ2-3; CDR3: CASSRRTGRRTDTQYF; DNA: TGTGCCAGCAGCCGACGGACAGGGAGACGCACAGATACGCAGTATTTT
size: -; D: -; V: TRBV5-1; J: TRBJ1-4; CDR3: CASSREIGATNEKLFF; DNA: TGCGCCAGCAGCAGGGAGATCGGTGCAACTAATGAAAAACTGTTTTTT
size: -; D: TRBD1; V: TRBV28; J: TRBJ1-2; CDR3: CASTHRGGGYTF; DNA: TGTGCCAGCACTCACAGGGGGGGTGGCTACACCTTC